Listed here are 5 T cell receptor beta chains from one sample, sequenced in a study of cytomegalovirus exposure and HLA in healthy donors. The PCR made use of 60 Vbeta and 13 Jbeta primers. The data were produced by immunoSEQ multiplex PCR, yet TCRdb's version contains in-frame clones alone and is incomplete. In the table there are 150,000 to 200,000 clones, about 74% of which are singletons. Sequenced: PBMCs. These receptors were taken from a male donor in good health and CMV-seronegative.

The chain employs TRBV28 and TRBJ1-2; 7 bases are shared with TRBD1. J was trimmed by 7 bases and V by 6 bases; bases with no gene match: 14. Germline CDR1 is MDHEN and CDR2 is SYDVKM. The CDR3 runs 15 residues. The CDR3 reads CASSVSDRTRFGYTF. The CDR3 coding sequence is TGTGCCAGCAGCGTATCGGACAGGACGAGGTTTGGCTACACCTTC.

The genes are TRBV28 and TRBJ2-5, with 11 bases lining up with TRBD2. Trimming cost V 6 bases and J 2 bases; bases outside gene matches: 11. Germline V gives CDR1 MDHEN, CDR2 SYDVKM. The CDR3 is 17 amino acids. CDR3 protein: CASRLAGGKRGQETQYF. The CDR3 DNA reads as TGTGCCAGCAGGCTAGCGGGGGGCAAAAGAGGGCAAGAGACCCAGTACTTC.

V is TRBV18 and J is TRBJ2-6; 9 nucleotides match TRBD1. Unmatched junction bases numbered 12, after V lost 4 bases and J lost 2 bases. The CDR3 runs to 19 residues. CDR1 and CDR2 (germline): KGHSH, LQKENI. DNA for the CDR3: TGTGCCAGCTCACTTGCCCCCGGGACAGGGCAGGCTGGGGCCAACGTCCTGACTTTC. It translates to CASSLAPGTGQAGANVLTF.

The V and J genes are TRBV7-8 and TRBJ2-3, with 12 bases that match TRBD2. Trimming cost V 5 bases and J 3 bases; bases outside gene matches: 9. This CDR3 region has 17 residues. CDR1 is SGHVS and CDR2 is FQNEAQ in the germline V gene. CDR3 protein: CASSQARTSGVTDTQYF. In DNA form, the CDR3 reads TGTGCCAGCAGCCAAGCCAGGACTAGCGGGGTGACAGATACGCAGTATTTT. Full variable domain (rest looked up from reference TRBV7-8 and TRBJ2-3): GAGVSQSPRYKVAKRGQDVALRCDPISGHVSLFWYQQALGQGPEFLTYFQNEAQLDKSGLPSDRFFAERPEGSVSTLKIQRTQQEDSAVYLCASSQARTSGVTDTQYFGPGTRLTVL.

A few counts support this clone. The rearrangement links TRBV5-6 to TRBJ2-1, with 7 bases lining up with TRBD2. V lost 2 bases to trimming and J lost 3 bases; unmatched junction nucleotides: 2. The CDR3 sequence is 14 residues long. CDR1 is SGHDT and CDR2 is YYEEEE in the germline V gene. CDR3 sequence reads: CASSLGRGYNEQFF. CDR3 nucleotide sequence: TGTGCCAGCAGCTTAGGGAGGGGCTACAATGAGCAGTTCTTC.